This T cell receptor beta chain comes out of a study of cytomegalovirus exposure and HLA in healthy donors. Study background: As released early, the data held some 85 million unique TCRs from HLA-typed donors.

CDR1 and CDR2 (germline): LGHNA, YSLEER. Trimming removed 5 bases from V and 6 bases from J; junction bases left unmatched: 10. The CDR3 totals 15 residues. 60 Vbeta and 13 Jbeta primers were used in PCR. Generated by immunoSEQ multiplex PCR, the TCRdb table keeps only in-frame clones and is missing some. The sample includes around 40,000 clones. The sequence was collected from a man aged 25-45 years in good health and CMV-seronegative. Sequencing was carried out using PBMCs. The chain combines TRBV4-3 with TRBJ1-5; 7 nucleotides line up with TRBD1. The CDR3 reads CASSGTTGVGQPQHF. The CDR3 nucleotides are TGCGCCAGCAGCGGCACTACAGGGGTTGGTCAGCCCCAGCATTTT.